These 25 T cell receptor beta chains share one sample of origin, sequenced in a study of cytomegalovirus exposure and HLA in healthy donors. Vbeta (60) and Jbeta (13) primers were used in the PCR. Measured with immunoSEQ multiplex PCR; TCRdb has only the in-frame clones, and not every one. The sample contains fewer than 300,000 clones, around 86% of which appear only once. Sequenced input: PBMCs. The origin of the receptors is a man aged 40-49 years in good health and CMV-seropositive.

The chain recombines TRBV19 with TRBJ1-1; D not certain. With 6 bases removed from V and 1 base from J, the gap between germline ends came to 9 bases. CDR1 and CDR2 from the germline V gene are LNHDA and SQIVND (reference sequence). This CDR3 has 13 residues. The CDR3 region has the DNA TGTGCCAGTAGAGACTTAGGGAACACTGAAGCTTTCTTT. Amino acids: CASRDLGNTEAFF.

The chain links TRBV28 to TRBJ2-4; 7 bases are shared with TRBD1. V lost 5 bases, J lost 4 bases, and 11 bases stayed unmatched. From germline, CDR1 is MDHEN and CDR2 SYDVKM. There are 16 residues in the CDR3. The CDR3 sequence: CASSRLAGTAKNIQYF. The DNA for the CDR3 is TGTGCCAGCAGTCGTTTGGCCGGGACAGCTAAAAACATTCAGTACTTC. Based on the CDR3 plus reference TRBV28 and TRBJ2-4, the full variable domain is DVKVTQSSRYLVKRTGEKVFLECVQDMDHENMFWYRQDPGLGLRLIYFSYDVKMKEKGDIPEGYSVSREKKERFSLILESASTNQTSMYLCASSRLAGTAKNIQYFGAGTRLSVL.

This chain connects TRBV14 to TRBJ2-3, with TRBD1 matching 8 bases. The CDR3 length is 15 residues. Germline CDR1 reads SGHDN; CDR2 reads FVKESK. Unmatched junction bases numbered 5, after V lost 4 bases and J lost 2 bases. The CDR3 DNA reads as TGTGCCAGCAGCCGACGGACAGGGTCCACAGATACGCAGTATTTT. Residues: CASSRRTGSTDTQYF.

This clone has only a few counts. CDR3 DNA sequence: TGTGCCAGCAGTTACTCGATGGTCCAGGGCTACGAGCAGTACTTC. Encoded protein: CASSYSMVQGYEQYF. The chain carries TRBV6-6 and TRBJ2-7; possible D gene TRBD1, 5 bases. CDR1 is MNHNY, CDR2 SVGAGI, per germline (reference sequence). V was clipped by 0 bases and J by 3 bases, with 12 bases between them. CDR3 length equals 15 residues.

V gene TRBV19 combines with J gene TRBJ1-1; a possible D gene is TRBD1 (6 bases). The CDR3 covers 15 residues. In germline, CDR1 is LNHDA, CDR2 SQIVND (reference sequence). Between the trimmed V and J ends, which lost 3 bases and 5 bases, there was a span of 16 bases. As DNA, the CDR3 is TGTGCCAGTAGTATGGGACACAGGGTTTGGACTGAAGCTTTCTTT. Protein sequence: CASSMGHRVWTEAFF.

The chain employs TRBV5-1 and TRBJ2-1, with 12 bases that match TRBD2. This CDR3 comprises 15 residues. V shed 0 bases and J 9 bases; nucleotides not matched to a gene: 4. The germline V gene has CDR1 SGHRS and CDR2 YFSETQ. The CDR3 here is CASSLGLAGEAEQFF. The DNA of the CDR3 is TGCGCCAGCAGCTTGGGACTAGCGGGAGAGGCTGAGCAGTTCTTC.

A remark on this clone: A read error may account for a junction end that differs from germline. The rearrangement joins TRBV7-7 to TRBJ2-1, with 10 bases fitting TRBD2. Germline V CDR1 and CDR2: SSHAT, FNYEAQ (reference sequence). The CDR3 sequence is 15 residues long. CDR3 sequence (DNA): TGTGCTAGCAGCTCGGGACTAGCGTACTACAATGAGCAGTTCTTC. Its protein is CASSSGLAYYNEQFF. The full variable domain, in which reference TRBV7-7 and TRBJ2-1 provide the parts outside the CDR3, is GAGVSQSPRYKVTKRGQDVTLRCDPISSHATLYWYQQALGQGPEFLTYFNYEAQPDKSGLPSDRFSAERPEGSISTLTIQRTEQRDSAMYRCASSSGLAYYNEQFFGPGTRLTVL.

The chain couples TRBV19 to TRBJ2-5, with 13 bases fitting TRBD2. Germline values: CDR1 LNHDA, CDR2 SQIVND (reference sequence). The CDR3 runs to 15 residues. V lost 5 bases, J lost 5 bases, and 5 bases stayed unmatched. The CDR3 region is CASSPGLAGAETQYF. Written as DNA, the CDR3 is TGTGCCAGTAGTCCCGGACTAGCGGGAGCGGAGACCCAGTACTTC.

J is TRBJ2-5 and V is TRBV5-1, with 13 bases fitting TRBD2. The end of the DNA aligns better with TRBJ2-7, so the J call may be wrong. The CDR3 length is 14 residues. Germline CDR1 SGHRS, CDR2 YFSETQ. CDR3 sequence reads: CASSWTSGGYEQYF. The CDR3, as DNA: TGCGCCAGCAGCTGGACTAGCGGGGGCTACGAGCAGTACTTC.

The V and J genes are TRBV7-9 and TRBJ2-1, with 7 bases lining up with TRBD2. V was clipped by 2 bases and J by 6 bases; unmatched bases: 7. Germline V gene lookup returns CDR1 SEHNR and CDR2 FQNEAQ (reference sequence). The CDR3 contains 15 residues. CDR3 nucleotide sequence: TGTGCCAGCAGCTTAACTACGGGAGGTGGCAATGAGCAGTTCTTC. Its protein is CASSLTTGGGNEQFF.

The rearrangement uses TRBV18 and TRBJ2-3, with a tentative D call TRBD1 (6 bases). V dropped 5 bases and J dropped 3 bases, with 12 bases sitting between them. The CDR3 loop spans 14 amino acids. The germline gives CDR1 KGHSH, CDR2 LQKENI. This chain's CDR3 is CASSTLGQTDTQYF. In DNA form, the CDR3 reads TGTGCCAGCTCAACACTTGGACAGACAGATACGCAGTATTTT.

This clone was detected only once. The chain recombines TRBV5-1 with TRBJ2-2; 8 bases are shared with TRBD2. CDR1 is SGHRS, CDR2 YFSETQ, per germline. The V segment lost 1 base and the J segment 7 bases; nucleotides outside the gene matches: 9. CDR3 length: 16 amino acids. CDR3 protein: CASSLTAGVWVGELFF. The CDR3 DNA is TGCGCCAGCAGCTTGACAGCGGGAGTTTGGGTCGGGGAGCTGTTTTTT.

The CDR3 is CASSTLWQRLRDTQYF. The CDR3 nucleotides read TGTGCCAGCAGTACCCTCTGGCAGAGGCTGAGAGATACGCAGTATTTT. The chain joins TRBV27 to TRBJ2-3, with unresolved D. Trimming removed 5 bases at V and 5 bases at J, with 20 bases between. The CDR3 sequence is 16 residues long. Germline values: CDR1 MNHEY, CDR2 SMNVEV (reference sequence).

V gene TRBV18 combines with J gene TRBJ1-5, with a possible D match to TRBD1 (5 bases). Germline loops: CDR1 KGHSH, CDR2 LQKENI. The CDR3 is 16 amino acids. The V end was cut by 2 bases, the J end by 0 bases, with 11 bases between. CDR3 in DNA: TGTGCCAGCTCACCAGTGGCAGGGTCTAGCAATCAGCCCCAGCATTTT. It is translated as CASSPVAGSSNQPQHF.

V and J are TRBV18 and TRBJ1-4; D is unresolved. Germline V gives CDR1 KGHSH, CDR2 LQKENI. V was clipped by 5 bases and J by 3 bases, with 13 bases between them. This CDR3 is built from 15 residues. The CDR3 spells CASSGGFGANEKLFF. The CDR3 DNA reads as TGTGCCAGCTCAGGAGGCTTCGGGGCTAATGAAAAACTGTTTTTT.

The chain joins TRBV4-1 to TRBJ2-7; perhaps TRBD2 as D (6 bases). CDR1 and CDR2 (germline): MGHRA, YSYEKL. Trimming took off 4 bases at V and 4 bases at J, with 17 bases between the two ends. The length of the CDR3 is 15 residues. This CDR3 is CASSLTRDSLYEQYF. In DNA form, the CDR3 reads TGCGCCAGCAGCCTAACCCGGGACTCCCTTTACGAGCAGTACTTC.

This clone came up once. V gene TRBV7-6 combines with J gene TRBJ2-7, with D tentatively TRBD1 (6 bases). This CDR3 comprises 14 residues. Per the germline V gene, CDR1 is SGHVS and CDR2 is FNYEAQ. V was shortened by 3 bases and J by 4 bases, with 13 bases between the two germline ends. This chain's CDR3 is CASSFTGPGYEQYF. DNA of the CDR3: TGTGCCAGCAGCTTCACAGGGCCAGGGTACGAGCAGTACTTC.

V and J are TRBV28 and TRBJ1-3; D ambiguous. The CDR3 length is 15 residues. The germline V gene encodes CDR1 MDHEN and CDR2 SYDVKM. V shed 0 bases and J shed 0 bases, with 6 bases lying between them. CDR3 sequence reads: CASSLWLSSGNTIYF. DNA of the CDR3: TGTGCCAGCAGTTTATGGCTTAGCTCTGGAAACACCATATATTTT. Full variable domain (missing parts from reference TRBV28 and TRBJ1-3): DVKVTQSSRYLVKRTGEKVFLECVQDMDHENMFWYRQDPGLGLRLIYFSYDVKMKEKGDIPEGYSVSREKKERFSLILESASTNQTSMYLCASSLWLSSGNTIYFGEGSWLTVV.

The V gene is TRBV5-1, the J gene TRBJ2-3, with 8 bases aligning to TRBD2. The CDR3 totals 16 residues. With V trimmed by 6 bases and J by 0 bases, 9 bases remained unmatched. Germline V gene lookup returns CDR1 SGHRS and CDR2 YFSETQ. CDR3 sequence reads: CASIGRLAISTDTQYF. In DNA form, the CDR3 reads TGCGCCAGCATCGGAAGACTAGCGATAAGCACAGATACGCAGTATTTT.

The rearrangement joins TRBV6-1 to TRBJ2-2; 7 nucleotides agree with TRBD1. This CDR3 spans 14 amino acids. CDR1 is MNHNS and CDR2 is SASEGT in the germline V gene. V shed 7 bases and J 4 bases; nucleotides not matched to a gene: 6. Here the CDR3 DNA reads TGTGCCAGCAACCGGGACAGATCCACCGGGGAGCTGTTTTTT. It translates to CASNRDRSTGELFF.

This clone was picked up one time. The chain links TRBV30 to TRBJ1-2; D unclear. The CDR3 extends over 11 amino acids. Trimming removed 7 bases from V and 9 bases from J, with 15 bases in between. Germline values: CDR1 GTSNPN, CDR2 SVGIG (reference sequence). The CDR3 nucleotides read TGTGCCTTTCACCTCTTTGGGCGCTACACCTTC. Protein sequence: CAFHLFGRYTF.

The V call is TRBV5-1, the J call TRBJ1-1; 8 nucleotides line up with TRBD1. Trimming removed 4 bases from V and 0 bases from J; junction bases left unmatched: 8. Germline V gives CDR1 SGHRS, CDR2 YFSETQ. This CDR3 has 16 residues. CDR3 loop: CASSPLGQGMNTEAFF. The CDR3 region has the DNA TGCGCCAGCAGCCCCCTTGGACAGGGCATGAACACTGAAGCTTTCTTT.

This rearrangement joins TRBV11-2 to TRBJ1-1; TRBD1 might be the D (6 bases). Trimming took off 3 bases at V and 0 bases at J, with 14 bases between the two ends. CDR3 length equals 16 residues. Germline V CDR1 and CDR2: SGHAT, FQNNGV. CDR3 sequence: CASSFTGAGVNTEAFF. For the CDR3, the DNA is TGTGCCAGCAGCTTTACCGGGGCAGGGGTGAACACTGAAGCTTTCTTT.

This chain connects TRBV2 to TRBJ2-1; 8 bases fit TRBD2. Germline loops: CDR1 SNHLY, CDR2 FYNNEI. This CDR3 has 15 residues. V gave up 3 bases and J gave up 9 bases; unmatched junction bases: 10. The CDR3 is CASSEWAGGGIEQFF. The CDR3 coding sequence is TGTGCCAGCAGTGAGTGGGCCGGGGGGGGTATTGAGCAGTTCTTC.

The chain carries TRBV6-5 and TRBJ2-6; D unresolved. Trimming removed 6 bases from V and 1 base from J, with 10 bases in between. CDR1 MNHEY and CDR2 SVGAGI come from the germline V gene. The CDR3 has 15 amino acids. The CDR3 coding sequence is TGTGCCAGCAGCTATAGAAGATCTGGGGCCAACGTCCTGACTTTC. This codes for CASSYRRSGANVLTF.